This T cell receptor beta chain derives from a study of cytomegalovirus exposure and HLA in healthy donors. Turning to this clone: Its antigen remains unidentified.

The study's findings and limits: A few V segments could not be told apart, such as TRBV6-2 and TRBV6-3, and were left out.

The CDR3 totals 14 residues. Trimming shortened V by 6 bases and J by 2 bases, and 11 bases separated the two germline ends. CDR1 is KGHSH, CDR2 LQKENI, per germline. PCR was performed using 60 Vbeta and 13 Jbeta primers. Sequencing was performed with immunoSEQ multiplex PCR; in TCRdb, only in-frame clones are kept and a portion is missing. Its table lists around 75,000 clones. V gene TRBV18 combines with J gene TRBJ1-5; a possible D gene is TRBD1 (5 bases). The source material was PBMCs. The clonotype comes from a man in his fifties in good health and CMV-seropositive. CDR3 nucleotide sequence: TGTGCCAGCTCTATGGTAGGGGGCAATCAGCCCCAGCATTTT. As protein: CASSMVGGNQPQHF.